This T cell receptor beta chain was sequenced in a study of radiotherapy plus CTLA-4 blockade in lung cancer. Overall study findings and caveats: An expansion of tumor-derived TCR clones occurred in blood after radiotherapy plus ipilimumab.

Note on this clone: Antigen: not known.

Using immunoSEQ multiplex PCR, the repertoire was profiled, and TCRdb retains in-frame clones only, with some absent. The repertoire has approximately 52,000 clones, around 75% of them found once; the top ten carry 7.5% to 9.5%. V lost 0 bases, J lost 6 bases, and 9 bases stayed unmatched. This CDR3 is 15 amino acids long. CDR1 is GTSNPN, CDR2 SVGIG, per germline (reference sequence). Ipilimumab CTLA-4 blockade and focal radiation were given to patients with chemo-refractory metastatic non-small-cell lung cancer. This sequence joins TRBV30 and TRBJ2-5; 8 nucleotides line up with TRBD2. This sequence was found in a human donor with non-small cell lung cancer who had a complete response to radiotherapy plus ipilimumab. Sequenced material: peripheral blood, taken from a patient treated with radiotherapy plus ipilimumab. In DNA, the CDR3 is TGTGCCTGGAGTGTAAGCGGGAGACTCTCTCAGACCCAGTACTTC. This sequence encodes CAWSVSGRLSQTQYF. Supplemented by reference TRBV30 and TRBJ2-5, the full variable domain reads SQTIHQWPATLVQPVGSPLSLECTVEGTSNPNLYWYRQAAGRGLQLLFYSVGIGQISSEVPQNLSASRPQDRQFILSSKKLLLSDSGFYLCAWSVSGRLSQTQYFGPGTRLLVL.